This is a list of T cell receptor beta chains from one sample in a study of T-cell reconstitution after alpha-beta-depleted transplantation in children. TCRdb processed the PCR reads anew with MiXCR; each CDR3 protein has one entry. The sample lists some 590,000 distinct CDR3 sequences; 10% to 13% were seen once. This specimen consisted of PBMCs from the stem cell graft donor, obtained from the stem cell graft. Receptors originate from a human donor who donated a stem cell graft to a child with acute myeloid leukemia. CDR3s include the opening cysteine and the closing phenylalanine or tryptophan. D genes are given only for firm matches. A row's size may be missing; if present it is once, few, many or a size class.

D,J,V,size,DNA,CDR3
TRBD1,TRBJ2-7,TRBV6-1,few,TGTGCCAGCTCCCAGGGGGCGCCCCGGTACGAGCAGTACTTC,CASSQGAPRYEQYF
NA,TRBJ1-2,TRBV15,many,TGTGCCACCAGCAGAGATATGGGGGGGGATGGCTACACCTTC,CATSRDMGGDGYTF
NA,TRBJ2-1,TRBV5-1,many,TGCGCCAGCAGCGGGGGGACGTACAATGAGCAGTTCTTC,CASSGGTYNEQFF
NA,TRBJ2-3,TRBV20-1,NA,TGCAGTGCTAGAGGGAGTAGCACAGATACGCAGTATTTT,CSARGSSTDTQYF
NA,TRBJ2-1,TRBV18,few,TGTGCCAGCTCACCACCGGGCAGGGGATACAATGAGCAGTTCTTC,CASSPPGRGYNEQFF
TRBD1,TRBJ2-1,TRBV20-1,many,TGCAGTCCCAAGGCGAGGGGGCAGCCCGACAATGAGCAGTTCTTC,CSPKARGQPDNEQFF
TRBD2,TRBJ2-3,TRBV11-2,few,TGTGCCAGCACCTTAGCGGGAGGCCCCACAGATACGCAGTATTTT,CASTLAGGPTDTQYF
TRBD2,TRBJ2-5,TRBV27,few,TGTGCCAGCAGTTTAGGCCCAGGCGGGAGGGCGGGGGAGACCCAGTACTTC,CASSLGPGGRAGETQYF
NA,TRBJ1-1,TRBV6-1,few,TGTGCCAGCAGCCGCTTGACACTTGAAGCTTTCTTT,CASSRLTLEAFF
TRBD1,TRBJ1-1,TRBV11-2,few,TGTGCCAGCAGCTACAGGGGAATCAGTAACACTGAAGCTTTCTTT,CASSYRGISNTEAFF
NA,TRBJ2-7,TRBV7-8,many,TGTGCCAGCAGCTCCCCGCCGGGAACCTCTTACGAGCAGTACTTC,CASSSPPGTSYEQYF
NA,TRBJ2-7,TRBV29-1,many,TGCAGCGTGGGATCATCGCGCCGCTTCGAGCAGTACTTC,CSVGSSRRFEQYF
NA,TRBJ2-3,TRBV6-5,many,TGTGCCAGCAGTTTGGTAGGGTCACCAGATACGCAGTATTTT,CASSLVGSPDTQYF
NA,TRBJ1-1,TRBV6-5,many,TGTGCCAGCAGTTACACAGGGCTGGGAGGGGGTACTGAAGCTTTCTTT,CASSYTGLGGGTEAFF
TRBD1,TRBJ2-2,TRBV10-3,many,TGTGCCATCAGTGCGGGACAGCTATTGCGCACCGGGGAGCTGTTTTTT,CAISAGQLLRTGELFF
NA,TRBJ2-3,TRBV5-1,NA,TGCGCCAGCAGCTTGGAAGGGTCGGGCACAGATACGCAGTATTTT,CASSLEGSGTDTQYF
NA,TRBJ2-1,TRBV19,once,TGTGCCAGTAGTGCCCTGACCGGGACCACCAATGAGCAGTTCTTC,CASSALTGTTNEQFF
TRBD2,TRBJ2-6,TRBV20-1,NA,TGCAGTTCCCGGGGCGGGAGCTCTGGGGCCAACGTCCTGACTTTC,CSSRGGSSGANVLTF